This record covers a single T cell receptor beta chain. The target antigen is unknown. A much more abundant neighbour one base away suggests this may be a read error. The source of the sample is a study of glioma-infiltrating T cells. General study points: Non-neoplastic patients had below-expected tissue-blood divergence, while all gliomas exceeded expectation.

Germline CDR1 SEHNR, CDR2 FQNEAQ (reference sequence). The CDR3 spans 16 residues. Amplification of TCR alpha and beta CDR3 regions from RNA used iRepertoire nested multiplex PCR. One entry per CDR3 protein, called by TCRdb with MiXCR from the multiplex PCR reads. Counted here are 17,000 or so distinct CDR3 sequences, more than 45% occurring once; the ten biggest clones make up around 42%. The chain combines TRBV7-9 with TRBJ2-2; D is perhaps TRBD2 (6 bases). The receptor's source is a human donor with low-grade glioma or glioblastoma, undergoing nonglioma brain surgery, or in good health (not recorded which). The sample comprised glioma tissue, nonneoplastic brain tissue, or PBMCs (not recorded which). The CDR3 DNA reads TGTGCCAGCAGCTCCTTAGCGCGCGCGAACACCGGGGAGGTGTTTTTT. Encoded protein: CASSSLARANTGEVFF.